The clone carrying this T cell receptor (beta chain) was found once. This record comes from a study of shared clonotypes between healthy human individuals. The repertoire was sequenced with immunoSEQ multiplex PCR; TCRdb's copy has only in-frame clones and lacks some. The sample has hundreds of thousands of clones, about 95% seen once. Naive-designated CD8 cells lacked CD45RO, were positively enriched for CCR7, and omitted terminally differentiated effector memory CD45RA+ cells. Trimming took 8 bases from V and 0 from J, leaving 13 bases between them. This CDR3 contains 14 residues. Germline loops: CDR1 MNHEY, CDR2 SMNVEV (reference sequence).

The sample consisted of naive CD8+ T cells sorted from blood. The sequence was obtained from a woman in her 30s in good health. The V gene is TRBV27, the J gene TRBJ1-1, with a tentative D call TRBD1 (5 bases). This chain's CDR3 is CASALRGVNTEAFF. DNA of the CDR3: TGTGCCAGCGCCCTCCGGGGGGTGAACACTGAAGCTTTCTTT.